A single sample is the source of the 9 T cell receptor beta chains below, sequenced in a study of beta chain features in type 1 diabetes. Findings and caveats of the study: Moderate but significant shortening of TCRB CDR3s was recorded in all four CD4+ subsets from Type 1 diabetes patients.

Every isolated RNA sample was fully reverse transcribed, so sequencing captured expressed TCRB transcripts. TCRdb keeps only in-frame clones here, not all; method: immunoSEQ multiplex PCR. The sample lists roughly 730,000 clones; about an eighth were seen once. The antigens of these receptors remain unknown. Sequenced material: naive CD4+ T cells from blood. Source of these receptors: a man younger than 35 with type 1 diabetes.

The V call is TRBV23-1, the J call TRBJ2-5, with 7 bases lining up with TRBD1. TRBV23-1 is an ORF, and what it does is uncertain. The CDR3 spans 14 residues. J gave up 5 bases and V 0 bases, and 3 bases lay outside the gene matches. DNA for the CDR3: TGCGCCAGCAGTCAATCCCCCAGGGGGGAGACCCAGTACTTC. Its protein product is CASSQSPRGETQYF.

Here the CDR3 DNA reads TGTGCCAGCAGTTACCCGACGGCTGAAGCTTTCTTT. Its translation: CASSYPTAEAFF. The genes are TRBV6-6 and TRBJ1-1; unclear D gene. V gave up 2 bases and J gave up 6 bases, with 7 bases separating them. Germline lookup yields CDR1 MNHNY and CDR2 SVGAGI (reference sequence). This CDR3 is built from 12 residues.

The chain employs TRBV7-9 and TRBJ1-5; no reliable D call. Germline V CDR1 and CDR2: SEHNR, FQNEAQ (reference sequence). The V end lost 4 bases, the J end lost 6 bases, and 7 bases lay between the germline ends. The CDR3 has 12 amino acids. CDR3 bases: TGTGCCAGCAGCTCCGCGTCTCAGCCCCAGCATTTT. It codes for CASSSASQPQHF. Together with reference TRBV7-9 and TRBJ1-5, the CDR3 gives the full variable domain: DTGVSQNPRHKITKRGQNVTFRCDPISEHNRLYWYRQTLGQGPEFLTYFQNEAQLEKSRLLSDRFSAERPKGSFSTLEIQRTEQGDSAMYLCASSSASQPQHFGDGTRLSIL.

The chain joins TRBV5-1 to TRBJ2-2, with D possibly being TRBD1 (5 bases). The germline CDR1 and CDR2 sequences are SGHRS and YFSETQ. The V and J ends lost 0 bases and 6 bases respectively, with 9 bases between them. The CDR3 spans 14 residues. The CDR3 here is CASSLGQGSGELFF. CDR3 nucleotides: TGCGCCAGCAGCTTGGGGCAGGGCTCCGGGGAGCTGTTTTTT.

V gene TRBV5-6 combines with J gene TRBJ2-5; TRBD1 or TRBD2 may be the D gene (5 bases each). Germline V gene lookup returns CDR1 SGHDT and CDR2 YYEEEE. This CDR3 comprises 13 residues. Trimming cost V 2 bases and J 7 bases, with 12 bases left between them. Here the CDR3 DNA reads TGTGCCAGCAGCTTCGGGGCGGCGGGGACCCAGTACTTC. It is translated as CASSFGAAGTQYF.

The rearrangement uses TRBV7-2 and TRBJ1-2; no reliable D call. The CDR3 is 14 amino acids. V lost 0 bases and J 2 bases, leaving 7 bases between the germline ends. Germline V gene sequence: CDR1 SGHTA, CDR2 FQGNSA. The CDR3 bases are TGTGCCAGCAGCTTAGCGACGGGGAACTATGGCTACACCTTC. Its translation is CASSLATGNYGYTF.

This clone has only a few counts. The DNA for the CDR3 is TGCAGTGCTAGAGACCACTTCAGGGAGTACTTC. Its protein is CSARDHFREYF. J is TRBJ2-7 and V is TRBV20-1, with a weak D call TRBD1 (5 bases). The germline CDR1 and CDR2 sequences are DFQATT and SNEGSKA (reference sequence). The CDR3 is 11 amino acids. With 0 bases removed from V and 11 bases from J, the gap between germline ends came to 11 bases.

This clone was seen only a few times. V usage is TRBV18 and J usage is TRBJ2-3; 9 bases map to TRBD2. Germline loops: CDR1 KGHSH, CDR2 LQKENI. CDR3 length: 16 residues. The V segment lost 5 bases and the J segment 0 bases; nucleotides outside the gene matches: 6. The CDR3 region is CASSSLAGASTDTQYF. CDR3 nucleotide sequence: TGTGCCAGCTCATCGTTAGCGGGAGCTAGCACAGATACGCAGTATTTT.

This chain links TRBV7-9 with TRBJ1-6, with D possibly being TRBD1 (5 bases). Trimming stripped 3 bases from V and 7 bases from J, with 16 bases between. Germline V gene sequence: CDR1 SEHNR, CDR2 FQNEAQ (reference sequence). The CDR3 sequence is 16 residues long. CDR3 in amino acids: CASSFRSTASNSPLHF. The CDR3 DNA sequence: TGTGCCAGCAGCTTTAGGTCGACAGCGTCCAATTCACCCCTCCACTTT.